Below, 20 T cell receptor beta chains from the same sample are listed, as sequenced in a study of radiotherapy plus CTLA-4 blockade in lung cancer. Produced via immunoSEQ multiplex PCR; TCRdb's table is partial and in-frame only. The sample records roughly 69,000 clones, roughly four fifths being singletons. The sequencing used peripheral blood, collected from a patient treated with radiotherapy plus ipilimumab. The receptors here all came from a human donor with non-small cell lung cancer whose response to radiotherapy plus ipilimumab could not be evaluated. Some clones in this sample may be carry-over from other donors' samples.

V usage is TRBV7-2 and J usage is TRBJ2-5; TRBD2 is a possible D gene (5 bases). V was shortened by 7 bases and J by 5 bases, with 17 bases between the two germline ends. CDR1 is SGHTA, CDR2 FQGNSA, per germline. This CDR3 is built from 14 residues. CDR3 residues: CASTQLGPGETQYF. CDR3 nucleotides: TGTGCCAGCACCCAGTTGGGCCCGGGGGAGACCCAGTACTTC.

The chain uses TRBV28 and TRBJ2-1, with D perhaps matching TRBD1 (6 bases). This CDR3 region has 13 residues. Germline assignment: CDR1 MDHEN and CDR2 SYDVKM. The CDR3 region is CGVNRVSYNEQFF. The CDR3 DNA reads TGTGGTGTCAACAGGGTCTCCTACAATGAGCAGTTCTTC.

This clone was detected once. The rearrangement joins TRBV11-3 to TRBJ2-7, with TRBD2 identical over 8 bases. From germline, CDR1 is SGHNT and CDR2 YENEEA. V dropped 1 base and J dropped 3; count of bases not matched to a gene: 8. CDR3 length: 16 amino acids. CDR3 sequence: CASSLVGAAGGYEQYF. The CDR3 bases are TGTGCCAGCAGCTTAGTCGGTGCGGCGGGGGGCTACGAGCAGTACTTC. The whole variable domain, remainder taken from reference TRBV11-3 and TRBJ2-7, is EAGVVQSPRYKIIEKKQPVAFWCNPISGHNTLYWYLQNLGQGPELLIRYENEEAVDDSQLPKDRFSAERLKGVDSTLKIQPAELGDSAVYLCASSLVGAAGGYEQYFGPGTRLTVT.

This chain uses TRBV9 with TRBJ2-7, with TRBD1 matching over 8 bases. Trimming cost V 6 bases and J 3 bases; bases outside gene matches: 11. Germline loops: CDR1 SGDLS, CDR2 YYNGEE. This CDR3 spans 15 amino acids. DNA of the CDR3: TGTGCCAGCACCAAATACGGACAGGGAAACTACGAGCAGTACTTC. Protein: CASTKYGQGNYEQYF.

In its sample, this clone was seen a few times. In nucleotides, the CDR3 is TGTGCCAAAAAACCAGGGATGAACACTGAAGCTTTCTTT. Translated: CAKKPGMNTEAFF. This chain joins TRBV2 and TRBJ1-1; D might be TRBD1 (5 bases). CDR3 length: 13 amino acids. V dropped 10 bases and J dropped 0 bases, with 12 bases sitting between them. Germline lookup yields CDR1 SNHLY and CDR2 FYNNEI.

This clone was counted a few times. The rearrangement links TRBV6-5 to TRBJ1-6, with 7 bases that match TRBD1. There are 16 residues in the CDR3. The junction had 7 bases not matched to a gene; V was cut back by 2 bases and J by 6 bases. Germline lookup yields CDR1 MNHEY and CDR2 SVGAGI. CDR3 in amino acids: CASSYGRGTANSPLHF. CDR3 DNA: TGTGCCAGCAGTTACGGTAGGGGGACAGCTAATTCACCCCTCCACTTT.

The chain has TRBV4-2 and TRBJ1-2; 8 bases match TRBD1. From germline, CDR1 is LGHNA and CDR2 YNFKEQ. Germline trimming cut 1 base from V and 8 bases from J; bases unmatched to any gene: 6. This CDR3 has 14 amino acids. CDR3 coding DNA: TGTGCCAGCAGCCAAGGTGAACAGGGGGGCGGCTACACCTTC. Its protein is CASSQGEQGGGYTF.

The chain uses TRBV28 and TRBJ2-7; possible D gene TRBD1, 8 bases. Per the germline V gene, CDR1 is MDHEN and CDR2 is SYDVKM. Trimming left V 5 bases short and J 6 bases short, with 20 bases between. The CDR3 runs to 15 residues. In DNA, the CDR3 is TGTGCCAGCAGTACCTGGACAGGGAGCGGGATCGAGCAGTACTTC. It codes for CASSTWTGSGIEQYF.

This clone was observed a handful of times. V gene TRBV4-3 combines with J gene TRBJ2-7, with 7 bases aligning to TRBD2. CDR1 is LGHNA, CDR2 YSLEER, per germline. The CDR3 covers 12 residues. The V gene end was trimmed by 4 bases and the J gene end by 4 bases; junction bases not matched to a gene: 1. The CDR3 is CASSPGGYEQYF. The DNA for the CDR3 is TGCGCCAGCAGCCCGGGGGGATACGAGCAGTACTTC.

Remarks on this clone: Mismatch with germline at one junction end may stem from a read error. This chain uses TRBV7-7 with TRBJ1-5, with D unresolved. CDR3 length equals 20 residues. Germline loops: CDR1 SSHAT, CDR2 FNYEAQ (reference sequence). The chain's CDR3 is CASSRIPPRRTYYSNQPQHF. The CDR3 coding sequence is TGTGCTAGCAGCCGAATACCCCCGCGGAGGACTTACTATAGCAATCAGCCCCAGCATTTT. The whole variable domain, filled in from reference TRBV7-7 and TRBJ1-5, reads GAGVSQSPRYKVTKRGQDVTLRCDPISSHATLYWYQQALGQGPEFLTYFNYEAQPDKSGLPSDRFSAERPEGSISTLTIQRTEQRDSAMYRCASSRIPPRRTYYSNQPQHFGDGTRLSIL.

V and J are TRBV6-4 and TRBJ2-1; TRBD2 aligns across 7 bases. The CDR3 consists of 16 residues. From germline, CDR1 is MRHNA and CDR2 SNTAGT. The junction had 6 bases not matched to a gene; V was cut back by 0 bases and J by 4 bases. The chain's CDR3 is CASSDSGRGPYNEQFF. The CDR3 DNA reads TGTGCCAGCAGTGACTCGGGGAGGGGCCCATACAATGAGCAGTTCTTC.

This clone came up a few times. This chain connects TRBV21-1 to TRBJ1-1. TRBV21-1 is noted as a pseudogene. This CDR3 has 14 residues. As DNA, the CDR3 is TGTGCCTTTAGGGACGGATCGGGGGGGACTGAAGCTTTCTTT. As protein: CAFRDGSGGTEAFF.

About this clone itself: No DNA is shown, since the ends of the CDR3 on it are uncertain; the CDR3 is the one TCRdb lists. The gene calls are TRBV28 and TRBJ2-7; the table's TRBD1 call for D was not verified on the DNA. From its first to its last residue, the CDR3 has 11 amino acids. Germline CDR1 reads MDHEN; CDR2 reads SYDVKM. This CDR3 is CASSFLAEQYF.

This chain links TRBV6-6 with TRBJ1-1, with a tentative D call TRBD1 (6 bases). V was trimmed by 4 bases and J by 3 bases, leaving 12 bases between them. The germline V gene encodes CDR1 MNHNY and CDR2 SVGAGI (reference sequence). This CDR3 contains 14 residues. The CDR3 loop reads CASSFRQEDTEAFF. The CDR3 DNA sequence: TGTGCCAGCAGTTTTAGACAGGAGGACACTGAAGCTTTCTTT.

The chain links TRBV19 to TRBJ2-3, with 10 bases lining up with TRBD2. The CDR3 extends over 14 amino acids. Germline V gives CDR1 LNHDA, CDR2 SQIVND (reference sequence). J gave up 4 bases and V 6 bases, and 4 bases lay outside the gene matches. CDR3 residues: CASRASGGSDTQYF. CDR3 DNA: TGTGCCAGTAGGGCTAGCGGGGGTTCAGATACGCAGTATTTT.

The table lists this clone with a few counts. J is TRBJ1-4 and V is TRBV4-1; D perhaps matches TRBD1 (6 bases). The CDR3 consists of 17 residues. V dropped 2 bases and J dropped 7 bases, with 20 bases sitting between them. The V gene's germline CDR1 is MGHRA and CDR2 YSYEKL. The CDR3 is CASSQSGQPRQGEKLFF. The CDR3 DNA reads as TGCGCCAGCAGCCAATCCGGACAGCCCCGGCAGGGTGAAAAACTGTTTTTT.

The chain recombines TRBV28 with TRBJ1-2, with D possibly being TRBD1 (5 bases). From germline, CDR1 is MDHEN and CDR2 SYDVKM. CDR3 length: 13 residues. V lost 3 bases to trimming and J lost 1 base, with 6 bases between them. The CDR3 is CASSFQGNYGYTF. CDR3 nucleotide sequence: TGTGCCAGCAGTTTCCAGGGTAACTATGGCTACACCTTC.

The V call is TRBV9, the J call TRBJ1-2; D is perhaps TRBD1 (5 bases). Germline CDR1 and CDR2: SGDLS and YYNGEE. V lost 0 bases to trimming and J lost 2 bases, with 11 bases between them. The CDR3 has 15 amino acids. CDR3 amino acids: CASSVEPQGNYGYTF. CDR3 nucleotides: TGTGCCAGCAGCGTAGAGCCCCAGGGAAACTATGGCTACACCTTC.

The chain carries TRBV5-4 and TRBJ1-1; 7 nucleotides line up with TRBD1. The CDR3 spans 16 residues. Trimming at V came to 2 bases and at J to 7 bases, leaving 14 bases not matched to a gene. CDR1 is SGHNT, CDR2 YYREEE, per germline (reference sequence). The CDR3 sequence is CASSLGGTEAGDEAFF. In nucleotides, the CDR3 is TGTGCCAGCAGCTTAGGTGGGACAGAAGCGGGAGATGAAGCTTTCTTT.

The chain uses TRBV28 and TRBJ1-2; TRBD1 agrees at 7 bases. J lost 2 bases, V lost 5 bases, and 11 bases had no gene match. This CDR3 is 16 amino acids long. The germline V gene has CDR1 MDHEN and CDR2 SYDVKM. Here the CDR3 DNA reads TGTGCCAGCAGTCCCCAACAGGGGCCAGCGAACTATGGCTACACCTTC. Protein: CASSPQQGPANYGYTF.